The 8 T cell receptor beta chains below come from one sample, sequenced in a study of blood T cell repertoires in COVID-19. Method: immunoSEQ multiplex PCR; TCRdb's copy keeps in-frame clones and lacks some. The data contain 400,000 to 450,000 clones, approximately 90% of them singletons. Sequencing was performed on peripheral blood. Receptors originate from a man younger than 35 with COVID-19, enrolled during active disease.

DNA for the CDR3: TGTGCCAGTCGGACTAGCGGGAGGCGCTACACCGGGGAGCTGTTTTTT. Protein sequence: CASRTSGRRYTGELFF. The chain employs TRBV19 and TRBJ2-2, with 14 bases aligning to TRBD2. V lost 8 bases to trimming and J lost 3 bases; unmatched junction nucleotides: 5. There are 16 residues in the CDR3. Germline V gene lookup returns CDR1 LNHDA and CDR2 SQIVND (reference sequence).

The chain is built from TRBV12-3 or TRBV12-4 and TRBJ2-7, with 13 bases matching TRBD2. The junction had 2 bases not matched to a gene; V was cut back by 6 bases and J by 6 bases. CDR3 length: 13 residues. The CDR3, as DNA: TGTGCCAGCAGAACTAGCGGGAGGGCCGAGCAGTACTTC. Translating gives CASRTSGRAEQYF.

The rearrangement links TRBV7-9 to TRBJ2-1; tentative D call: TRBD1 (5 bases). V shed 4 bases and J shed 9 bases, with 13 bases lying between them. This CDR3 has 13 residues. CDR1 is SEHNR and CDR2 is FQNEAQ in the germline V gene (reference sequence). This chain's CDR3 is CASSWTRQPEQFF. For the CDR3, the DNA is TGTGCCAGCAGCTGGACCCGACAGCCTGAGCAGTTCTTC.

This chain connects TRBV19 to TRBJ1-6; 9 bases agree with TRBD1. J was trimmed by 3 bases and V by 5 bases; bases with no gene match: 5. CDR3 length equals 16 residues. Germline CDR1 reads LNHDA; CDR2 reads SQIVND (reference sequence). CDR3 sequence: CASSLGTGSYNSPLHF. CDR3 nucleotides: TGTGCCAGTAGTCTTGGGACAGGGAGCTATAATTCACCCCTCCACTTT.

The chain links TRBV6-2 or TRBV6-3 to TRBJ2-2; possibly TRBD1 for D (6 bases). Germline loops: CDR1 MNHEY, CDR2 SVGEGT. V was cut by 7 bases and J by 0 bases, with 18 bases left in between. The CDR3 is 17 residues long. DNA for the CDR3: TGTGCCAGCACCCCCGCGGACAGATACTCGAACACCGGGGAGCTGTTTTTT. Translated, it gives CASTPADRYSNTGELFF.

The CDR3 protein is CASSRRVDGYTF. The DNA of the CDR3 is TGTGCCAGCAGCCGCAGGGTGGATGGCTACACCTTC. The chain joins TRBV5-8 to TRBJ1-2; a possible D gene is TRBD1 (5 bases). V was trimmed by 4 bases and J by 6 bases, leaving 10 bases between them. The CDR3 loop spans 12 amino acids. Germline V gives CDR1 SGHTS, CDR2 YDEGEE. The variable domain in full, with the rest retrieved from reference TRBV5-8 and TRBJ1-2, is EAGVTQSPTHLIKTRGQQATLRCSPISGHTSVYWYQQALGLGLQFLLWYDEGEERNRGNFPPRFSGRQFPNYSSELNVNALELEDSALYLCASSRRVDGYTFGSGTRLTVV.

This chain uses TRBV5-1 with TRBJ2-2, with D unresolved. Germline V gene data show CDR1 as SGHRS and CDR2 as YFSETQ. V gave up 0 bases and J gave up 5 bases, with 14 bases separating them. This CDR3 contains 16 residues. The CDR3 sequence: CASSLGGRERTGELFF. The CDR3 region has the DNA TGCGCCAGCAGCTTGGGAGGCAGAGAGAGGACCGGGGAGCTGTTTTTT.

In its sample, this clone was seen once. J is TRBJ2-7 and V is TRBV11-2; TRBD1 might be the D (6 bases). V dropped 7 bases and J dropped 0 bases, with 16 bases sitting between them. This CDR3 spans 15 amino acids. Germline V CDR1 and CDR2: SGHAT, FQNNGV. CDR3 in amino acids: CASTPQGSFSYEQYF. CDR3 nucleotides: TGTGCCAGCACCCCTCAGGGGAGTTTCTCCTACGAGCAGTACTTC.